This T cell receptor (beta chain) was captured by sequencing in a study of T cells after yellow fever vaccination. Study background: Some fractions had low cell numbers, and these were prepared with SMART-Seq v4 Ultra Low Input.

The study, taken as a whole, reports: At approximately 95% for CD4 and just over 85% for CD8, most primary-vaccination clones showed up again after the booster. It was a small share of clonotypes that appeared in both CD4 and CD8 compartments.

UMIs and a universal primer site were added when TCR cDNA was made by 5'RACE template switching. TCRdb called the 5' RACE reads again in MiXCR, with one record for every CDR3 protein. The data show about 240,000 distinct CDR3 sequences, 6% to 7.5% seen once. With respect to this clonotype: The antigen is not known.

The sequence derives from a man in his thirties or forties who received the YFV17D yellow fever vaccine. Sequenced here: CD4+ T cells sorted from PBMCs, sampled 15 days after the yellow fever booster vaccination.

The CDR3 spells CASSYASYNEQFF. DNA for the CDR3: TGTGCCAGCAGCTATGCGTCCTACAATGAGCAGTTCTTC. This rearrangement joins TRBV5-4 to TRBJ2-1; D gene ambiguous. The V and J ends lost 3 bases and 1 base respectively, with 5 bases between them. This CDR3 region has 13 residues. Germline V gene sequence: CDR1 SGHNT, CDR2 YYREEE (reference sequence).